One T cell receptor (beta chain) is described in this entry. What it binds is not known. This CDR3 spans 15 amino acids. Germline V gene sequence: CDR1 SGHAT, CDR2 FQNNGV. V was pared by 3 bases and J by 1 base, with 10 bases between. The sample belongs to a study of T cell responses to AZD1222 COVID-19 vaccine. Findings of the study overall: Repertoire collection took place solely once the T cell response had peaked. Spike as a whole was targeted by vaccine-associated CD4 TCRs, dominant at 160-218 and 743-854.

The table came from immunoSEQ multiplex PCR; TCRdb's copy has only in-frame clones and leaves some out. This sample yields roughly 200,000 clones, of which approximately 94% are seen a single time; more than 0.8% belongs to the top ten. The sample here was peripheral blood, taken on day 0 of MenACWY control vaccination. The chain recombines TRBV11-2 with TRBJ2-1; TRBD2 might be the D (5 bases). The clonotype comes from an adult in good health. CDR3 bases: TGTGCCAGCAGCTTTACGGGGTCGTCCTACAATGAGCAGTTCTTC. Encoded protein: CASSFTGSSYNEQFF.